A selection of T cell receptor beta chains follows, all from one sample in a study of blood T cell repertoires in COVID-19. Method: immunoSEQ multiplex PCR; TCRdb's copy keeps in-frame clones and lacks some. Seen here are some 340,000 clones, 85% to 95% observed once, and the top ten hold 3.5% to 5%. Sequenced: PBMCs or T cells enriched from blood (not recorded which). Source of these receptors: a woman aged 25 to 45 who had been exposed to COVID-19. The CDR3 runs from the conserved cysteine through the conserved F or W. The order of the fields is D gene, J gene, V gene, clone size, CDR3 DNA, CDR3 protein. The D gene is left open where the match is weak. Clone size, where shown, is once, few, many, or a class for clones that have expanded.

D gene: NA
J gene: TRBJ2-7
V gene: TRBV19
clone size: NA
CDR3 DNA: TGTGCCAGTAGTATAAAACAGGGTAACGAGCAGTACTTC
CDR3 protein: CASSIKQGNEQYF

D gene: TRBD1
J gene: TRBJ2-2
V gene: TRBV7-6
clone size: NA
CDR3 DNA: TGTGCCAGCAGTCCCGGACAGGGCCTCCTCGGCGGGGAGCTGTTTTTT
CDR3 protein: CASSPGQGLLGGELFF

D gene: TRBD2
J gene: TRBJ2-1
V gene: TRBV11-2
clone size: NA
CDR3 DNA: TGTGCCAGCAGCTTAGTTGGAGCGGGGTTTTACAATGAGCAGTTCTTC
CDR3 protein: CASSLVGAGFYNEQFF

D gene: NA
J gene: TRBJ2-1
V gene: TRBV14
clone size: NA
CDR3 DNA: TGTGCCAGCAGCCCACCCGCAGGGCCCAGAAAGACCCATGAGCAGTTCTTC
CDR3 protein: CASSPPAGPRKTHEQFF

D gene: TRBD2
J gene: TRBJ2-5
V gene: TRBV15
clone size: NA
CDR3 DNA: TGTGCCACCAGCGGCTCGAGCGGGGGGCTTAGCGGGGGAACAACTCGGGTAGAGACCCAGTACTTC
CDR3 protein: CATSGSSGGLSGGTTRVETQYF

D gene: NA
J gene: TRBJ1-2
V gene: TRBV24-1
clone size: NA
CDR3 DNA: TGTGCCACCAGGAGTGTTGAGGGCTACACCTTC
CDR3 protein: CATRSVEGYTF

D gene: NA
J gene: TRBJ1-5
V gene: TRBV19
clone size: NA
CDR3 DNA: TGTGCCAGTAGTATTACAGTTAGCAATCAGCCCCAGCATTTT
CDR3 protein: CASSITVSNQPQHF

D gene: NA
J gene: TRBJ2-1
V gene: TRBV27
clone size: NA
CDR3 DNA: TGTGCCAGCGATACGACCAGTAGGGGAGAGCAGTTCTTC
CDR3 protein: CASDTTSRGEQFF

D gene: TRBD1
J gene: TRBJ2-7
V gene: TRBV7-9
clone size: NA
CDR3 DNA: TGTGCCACACGGGGACAGGGTAGGCACTACGAGCAGTACTTC
CDR3 protein: CATRGQGRHYEQYF

D gene: NA
J gene: TRBJ2-7
V gene: TRBV7-9
clone size: once
CDR3 DNA: TGTGCCAGCAGCGGGCCCTCGGGAAAGAGCAGTTACGAGCAGTACTTC
CDR3 protein: CASSGPSGKSSYEQYF

D gene: NA
J gene: TRBJ1-2
V gene: TRBV5-1
clone size: NA
CDR3 DNA: TGCGCCAGCAGCCAAGACCCCCTTGCAGGTGGCTACACCTTC
CDR3 protein: CASSQDPLAGGYTF

D gene: NA
J gene: TRBJ1-5
V gene: TRBV5-1
clone size: NA
CDR3 DNA: TGCGCCAGCAGCTTAGGCCCCCAGGGGCCGGGGCAGCCCCAGCATTTT
CDR3 protein: CASSLGPQGPGQPQHF

D gene: TRBD1
J gene: TRBJ1-3
V gene: TRBV2
clone size: NA
CDR3 DNA: TGTGCCAGCAGGACAGGGGGTAAAACCATATATTTT
CDR3 protein: CASRTGGKTIYF

D gene: NA
J gene: TRBJ2-7
V gene: TRBV4-1
clone size: once
CDR3 DNA: TGCGCCAGCAGCCGCCTCGACCGGAGCTCCTACGAGCAGTACTTC
CDR3 protein: CASSRLDRSSYEQYF

D gene: NA
J gene: TRBJ2-3
V gene: TRBV11-3
clone size: NA
CDR3 DNA: TGTGCCAGCAGCTTAGCACAAAGCACAGATACGCAGTATTTT
CDR3 protein: CASSLAQSTDTQYF

D gene: NA
J gene: TRBJ1-5
V gene: TRBV3-1/TRBV3-2
clone size: many
CDR3 DNA: TGTGCCAGCAGCCAAGTAGGAGCTCAGCCCCAGCATTTT
CDR3 protein: CASSQVGAQPQHF

D gene: NA
J gene: TRBJ1-2
V gene: TRBV4-1
clone size: NA
CDR3 DNA: TGCGCCAGCAGCCAAGTAACAGCAAATTCTAACTATGGCTACACCTTC
CDR3 protein: CASSQVTANSNYGYTF

D gene: NA
J gene: TRBJ2-5
V gene: TRBV20-1
clone size: NA
CDR3 DNA: TGCAGTGCTAGTTTTCGACACAGAGGGTTAGAGACCCAGTACTTC
CDR3 protein: CSASFRHRGLETQYF

D gene: NA
J gene: TRBJ2-3
V gene: TRBV28
clone size: NA
CDR3 DNA: TGTGCCAGCAGTATAACGACAGAACCTCCAGATACGCAGTATTTT
CDR3 protein: CASSITTEPPDTQYF

D gene: NA
J gene: TRBJ1-2
V gene: TRBV6-2/TRBV6-3
clone size: NA
CDR3 DNA: TGTGCCAGCAGTTACTCTGTCCCAGGGATCTATGGCTACACCTTC
CDR3 protein: CASSYSVPGIYGYTF

D gene: NA
J gene: TRBJ1-1
V gene: TRBV9
clone size: NA
CDR3 DNA: TGTGCCAGCAGCGATCTCCACACTGAAGCTTTCTTT
CDR3 protein: CASSDLHTEAFF

D gene: NA
J gene: TRBJ2-5
V gene: TRBV18
clone size: NA
CDR3 DNA: TGTGCCAGCGTCCTCCAGGGAAAGCAAGAGACCCAGTACTTC
CDR3 protein: CASVLQGKQETQYF

D gene: NA
J gene: TRBJ1-3
V gene: TRBV5-1
clone size: NA
CDR3 DNA: TGCGCCAGCAGCTTGGCAGGGGATGGAAACACCATATATTTT
CDR3 protein: CASSLAGDGNTIYF

D gene: TRBD1
J gene: TRBJ2-6
V gene: TRBV11-3
clone size: NA
CDR3 DNA: TGTGCCAGCAGCTTAGGACAGGGCCGCTCTGGGGCCAACGTCCTGACTTTC
CDR3 protein: CASSLGQGRSGANVLTF

D gene: TRBD2
J gene: TRBJ2-7
V gene: TRBV7-9
clone size: NA
CDR3 DNA: TGTGCCAGCAGTCCAGCGGGGTACGAGCAGTACTTC
CDR3 protein: CASSPAGYEQYF

D gene: NA
J gene: TRBJ2-4
V gene: TRBV18
clone size: NA
CDR3 DNA: TGTGCCAGCTCAGAGGCGGCAGGGTGGGGAAACATTCAGTACTTC
CDR3 protein: CASSEAAGWGNIQYF

D gene: NA
J gene: TRBJ2-7
V gene: TRBV14
clone size: NA
CDR3 DNA: TGTGCCAGCAGGCCGACAACAACCTACGAGCAGTACTTC
CDR3 protein: CASRPTTTYEQYF

D gene: TRBD2
J gene: TRBJ2-7
V gene: TRBV2
clone size: NA
CDR3 DNA: TGTGCCAGCAGTGAGGGAGGGGTTTACGAGCAGTACTTC
CDR3 protein: CASSEGGVYEQYF

D gene: TRBD2
J gene: TRBJ2-1
V gene: TRBV18
clone size: NA
CDR3 DNA: TGTGCCAGCTCAACGCCCGGGAGCGGGGGGACCTACAATGAGCAGTTCTTC
CDR3 protein: CASSTPGSGGTYNEQFF

D gene: NA
J gene: TRBJ1-6
V gene: TRBV2
clone size: NA
CDR3 DNA: TGTGCCAGCAGTGAAGTAGAGGGTGATATTTCACCCCTCCACTTT
CDR3 protein: CASSEVEGDISPLHF

D gene: NA
J gene: TRBJ2-5
V gene: TRBV29-1
clone size: NA
CDR3 DNA: TGCAGCGTTGAGGGCCAGGGTGAGCTCGGGCGACAAGAGACCCAGTACTTC
CDR3 protein: CSVEGQGELGRQETQYF

D gene: NA
J gene: TRBJ1-5
V gene: TRBV12-5
clone size: NA
CDR3 DNA: TGTGCTAGTGGTTTCGGAGGGGATCAGCCCCAGCATTTT
CDR3 protein: CASGFGGDQPQHF

D gene: TRBD1
J gene: TRBJ1-2
V gene: TRBV4-1
clone size: NA
CDR3 DNA: TGCGCCAGCAGCCCAGGGGGCAGGGAATATGGCTACACCTTC
CDR3 protein: CASSPGGREYGYTF

D gene: NA
J gene: TRBJ2-7
V gene: TRBV6-7
clone size: NA
CDR3 DNA: TGTGCCAGCAGTGGCTCCAACGGGTCCTACGAGCAGTACTTC
CDR3 protein: CASSGSNGSYEQYF

D gene: NA
J gene: TRBJ2-3
V gene: TRBV12-3/TRBV12-4
clone size: NA
CDR3 DNA: TGTGCCAGCAGTCAACAGACCACAGATACGCAGTATTTT
CDR3 protein: CASSQQTTDTQYF

D gene: NA
J gene: TRBJ2-7
V gene: TRBV9
clone size: NA
CDR3 DNA: TGTGCCAGCAGCCCAGGGGACGTGGGCCTGTCGGAGCAGTACTTC
CDR3 protein: CASSPGDVGLSEQYF

D gene: TRBD1
J gene: TRBJ1-2
V gene: TRBV7-3
clone size: NA
CDR3 DNA: TGTGCCAGCAGCTTAAGTGTAGGGGGCGGGTACGATGGCTACACCTTC
CDR3 protein: CASSLSVGGGYDGYTF

D gene: TRBD2
J gene: TRBJ2-1
V gene: TRBV6-5
clone size: NA
CDR3 DNA: TGTGCCAGCAGTTACAGTCTAGCGGGCCCTTATGAGCAGTTCTTC
CDR3 protein: CASSYSLAGPYEQFF

D gene: NA
J gene: TRBJ1-1
V gene: TRBV13
clone size: NA
CDR3 DNA: TGTGCCAGCAGCCATCGGAGGAACACTGAAGCTTTCTTT
CDR3 protein: CASSHRRNTEAFF

D gene: NA
J gene: TRBJ1-3
V gene: TRBV5-1
clone size: few
CDR3 DNA: TGCGCCAGCAGCCTGGACACTGGAAACACCATATATTTT
CDR3 protein: CASSLDTGNTIYF

D gene: TRBD1
J gene: TRBJ2-6
V gene: TRBV3-1/TRBV3-2
clone size: NA
CDR3 DNA: TGTGCCAGCAGCCAAGAGGGGACAGCCTCTGGGGCCAACGTCCTGACTTTC
CDR3 protein: CASSQEGTASGANVLTF

D gene: TRBD1
J gene: TRBJ2-7
V gene: TRBV7-3
clone size: NA
CDR3 DNA: TGTGCCAGCAGCTTACCCGGGACAGGTGCCTACGAGCAGTACTTC
CDR3 protein: CASSLPGTGAYEQYF